This T cell receptor beta chain was recorded in a study of blood T cell repertoires in COVID-19. Overall study: Both acute and convalescent COVID-19 samples were obtained from the United States, Italy and Spain. Sources were T cells, B-cell-depleted T cells, or PBMCs; the material itself was cDNA or gDNA.

This clone was detected many times. The germline gives CDR1 MGHRA, CDR2 YSYEKL. The CDR3 sequence is 17 residues long. Between the trimmed V and J ends, which lost 0 bases and 3 bases, there was a span of 18 bases. Original analysis: Quantification of nucleated cells was approximated via reference gene primer amplification. Clones were read by immunoSEQ multiplex PCR, and TCRdb kept only the in-frame ones, dropping some. V and J calls and clone size are those listed in that table; D and trimming were worked out from the DNA. The table lists roughly 260,000 clones, 79% of them singletons. V gene TRBV4-1 combines with J gene TRBJ2-7, with a possible D match to TRBD1 (7 bases). The sequenced sample was peripheral blood. This sequence originates from a woman between 40 and 50 years old with active or convalescent COVID-19. The CDR3 sequence is CASSQDRGHRGDYEQYF. The DNA for the CDR3 is TGCGCCAGCAGCCAAGATCGGGGGCACAGGGGAGACTACGAGCAGTACTTC.